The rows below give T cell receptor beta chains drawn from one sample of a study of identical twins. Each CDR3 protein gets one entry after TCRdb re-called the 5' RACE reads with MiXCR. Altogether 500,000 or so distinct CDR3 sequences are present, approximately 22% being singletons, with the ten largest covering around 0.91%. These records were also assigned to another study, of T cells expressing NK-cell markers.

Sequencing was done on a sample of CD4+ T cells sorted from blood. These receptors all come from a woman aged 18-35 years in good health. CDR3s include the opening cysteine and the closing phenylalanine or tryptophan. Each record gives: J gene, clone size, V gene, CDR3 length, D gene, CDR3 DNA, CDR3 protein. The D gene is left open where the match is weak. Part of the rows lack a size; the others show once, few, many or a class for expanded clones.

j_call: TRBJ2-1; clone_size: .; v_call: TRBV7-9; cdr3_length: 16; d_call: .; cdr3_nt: TGTGCCAGCAGCTTAGGAGGTAGCGGATCCTACAATGAGCAGTTCTTC; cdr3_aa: CASSLGGSGSYNEQFF
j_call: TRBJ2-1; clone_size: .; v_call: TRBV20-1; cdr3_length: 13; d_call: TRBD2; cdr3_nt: TGCAGTGCTAGCGGGAGGGCCCACAATGAGCAGTTCTTC; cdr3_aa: CSASGRAHNEQFF
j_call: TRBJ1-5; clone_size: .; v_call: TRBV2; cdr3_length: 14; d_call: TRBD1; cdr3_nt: TGTGCCAGCACCACCGGGACAGCCCTCCAGCCCCAGCATTTT; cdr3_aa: CASTTGTALQPQHF
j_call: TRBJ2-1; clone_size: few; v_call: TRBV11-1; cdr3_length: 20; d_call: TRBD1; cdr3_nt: TGTGCCAGCAGCTTAGGGTCGCGCAGGGGGCTTAGTGTTCCGGGGAATGAGCAGTTCTTC; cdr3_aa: CASSLGSRRGLSVPGNEQFF
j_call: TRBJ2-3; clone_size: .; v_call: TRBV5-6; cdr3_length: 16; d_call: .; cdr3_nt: TGTGCCAGCAGCTGGGAGTTGACAGGTAGCACAGATACGCAGTATTTT; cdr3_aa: CASSWELTGSTDTQYF
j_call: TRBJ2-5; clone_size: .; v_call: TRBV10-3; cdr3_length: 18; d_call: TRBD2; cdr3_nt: TGTGCCATCAGTGAGCCGGGAACTAGCGGGAGGTCCCAAGAGACCCAGTACTTC; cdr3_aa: CAISEPGTSGRSQETQYF
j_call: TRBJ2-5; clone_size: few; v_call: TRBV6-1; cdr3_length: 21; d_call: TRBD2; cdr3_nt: TGTGCCAGCAGTGGACCTGTCCCGGGACTAGCGGGAGGGCCCTCGGGGGAGACCCAGTACTTC; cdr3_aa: CASSGPVPGLAGGPSGETQYF
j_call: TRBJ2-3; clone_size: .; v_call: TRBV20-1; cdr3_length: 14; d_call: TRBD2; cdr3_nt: TGCAGTGCTGAAGCGGGGGGGCTCCCAGATACGCAGTATTTT; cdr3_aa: CSAEAGGLPDTQYF
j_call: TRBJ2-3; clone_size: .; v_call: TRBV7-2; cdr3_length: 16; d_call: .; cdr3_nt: TGTGCCAGCAGGACCGGCCTCGCTGGCGCTACAGATACGCAGTATTTT; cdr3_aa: CASRTGLAGATDTQYF
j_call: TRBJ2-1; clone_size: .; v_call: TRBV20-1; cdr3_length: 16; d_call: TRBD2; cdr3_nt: TGCAGTGCCAGAGTAGCGGGGGGCCCCCTCTACAATGAGCAGTTCTTC; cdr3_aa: CSARVAGGPLYNEQFF
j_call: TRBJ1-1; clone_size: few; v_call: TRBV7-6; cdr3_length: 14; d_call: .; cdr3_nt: TGTGCCAGCAGCCCGAATCGACAGATCACTGAAGCTTTCTTT; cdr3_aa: CASSPNRQITEAFF
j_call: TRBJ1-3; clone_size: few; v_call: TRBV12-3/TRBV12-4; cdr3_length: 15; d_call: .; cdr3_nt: TGTGCCAGCAGTTTATGGCAGATCCCGGGAAACACCATATATTTT; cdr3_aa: CASSLWQIPGNTIYF
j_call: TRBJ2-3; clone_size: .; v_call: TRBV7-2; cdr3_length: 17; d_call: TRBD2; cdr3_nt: TGTGCCAGCAGCCGGGGACTAGCGGGGGGAAACACAGATACGCAGTATTTT; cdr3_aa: CASSRGLAGGNTDTQYF
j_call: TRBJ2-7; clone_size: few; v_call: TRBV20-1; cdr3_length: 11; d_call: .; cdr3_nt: TGCAGTGCTTGGACCGACAGTGAGCAGTACTTC; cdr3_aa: CSAWTDSEQYF
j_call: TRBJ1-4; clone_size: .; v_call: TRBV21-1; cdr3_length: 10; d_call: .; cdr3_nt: TGTGCCAGGGGTTTGGAAAAACTGTTTTTT; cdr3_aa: CARGLEKLFF
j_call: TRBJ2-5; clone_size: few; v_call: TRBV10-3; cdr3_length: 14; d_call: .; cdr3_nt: TGTGCCATCCGTCCAGGCGGATCTCAAGAGACCCAGTACTTC; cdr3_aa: CAIRPGGSQETQYF
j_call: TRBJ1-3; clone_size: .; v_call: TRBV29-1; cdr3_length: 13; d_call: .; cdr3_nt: TGCAGCGTTGAAAAGCAGTCTGGAAACACCATATATTTT; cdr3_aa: CSVEKQSGNTIYF
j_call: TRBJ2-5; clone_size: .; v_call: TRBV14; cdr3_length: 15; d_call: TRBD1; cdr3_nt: TGTGCCAGCAGCCGTTCACAGGGGGCTGTGGAGACCCAGTACTTC; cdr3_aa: CASSRSQGAVETQYF
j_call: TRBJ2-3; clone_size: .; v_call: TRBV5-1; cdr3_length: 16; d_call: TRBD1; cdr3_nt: TGCGCCAGCAGCTTGGTGGGACAGGCCGACACAGATACGCAGTATTTT; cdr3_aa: CASSLVGQADTDTQYF
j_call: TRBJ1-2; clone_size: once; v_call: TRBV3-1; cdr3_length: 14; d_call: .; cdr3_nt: TGTGCCAGCAGCCCCCGGACGGTTAACTATGGCTACACCTTC; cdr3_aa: CASSPRTVNYGYTF
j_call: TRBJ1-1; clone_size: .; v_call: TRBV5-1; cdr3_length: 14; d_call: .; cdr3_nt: TGCGCCAGCAGCTTGACGGCCCGGGACACTGAAGCTTTCTTT; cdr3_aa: CASSLTARDTEAFF
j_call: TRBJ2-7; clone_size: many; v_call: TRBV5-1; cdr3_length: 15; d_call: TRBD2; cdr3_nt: TGCGCCAGCAGCCGTACTAGCGGGGGATACTACGAGCAGTACTTC; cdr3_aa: CASSRTSGGYYEQYF
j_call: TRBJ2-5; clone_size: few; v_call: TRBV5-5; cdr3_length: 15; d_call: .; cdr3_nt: TGTGCCAGCAGCTTGATGCCGGGTAACGAGGAGACCCAGTACTTC; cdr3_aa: CASSLMPGNEETQYF
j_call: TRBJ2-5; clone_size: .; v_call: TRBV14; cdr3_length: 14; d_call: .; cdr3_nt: TGTGCCAGCAGCCATATCCGGGACCAAGAGACCCAGTACTTC; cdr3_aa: CASSHIRDQETQYF
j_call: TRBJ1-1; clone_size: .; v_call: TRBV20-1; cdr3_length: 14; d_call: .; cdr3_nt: TGCAGTGCTGCGAGTGGGACGGGGAACACTGAAGCTTTCTTT; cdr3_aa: CSAASGTGNTEAFF
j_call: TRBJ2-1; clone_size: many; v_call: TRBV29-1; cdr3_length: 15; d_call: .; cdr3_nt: TGCAGCGTTCTGGACTCTGGCGGGATTTCCAATGAGCAGTTCTTC; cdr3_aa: CSVLDSGGISNEQFF
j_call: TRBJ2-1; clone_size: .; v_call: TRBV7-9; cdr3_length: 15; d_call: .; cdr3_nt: TGTGCCAGCAGCGCTACTAGCGGAACAGGGGATGAGCAGTTCTTC; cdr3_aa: CASSATSGTGDEQFF
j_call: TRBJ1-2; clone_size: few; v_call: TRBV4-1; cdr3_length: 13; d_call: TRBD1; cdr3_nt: TGCGCCAGCAGCCGCGGACAGGACTATGGCTACACCTTC; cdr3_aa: CASSRGQDYGYTF
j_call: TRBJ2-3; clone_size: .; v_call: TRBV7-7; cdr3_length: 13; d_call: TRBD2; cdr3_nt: TGTGCTAGCAGTTCTACTAGCGATGGAAAGCCGTATTTT; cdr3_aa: CASSSTSDGKPYF
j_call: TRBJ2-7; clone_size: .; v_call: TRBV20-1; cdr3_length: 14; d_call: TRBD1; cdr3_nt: TGCAGTGCTCCCCCGCGAACAGGGGGCAACGAGCAGTACTTC; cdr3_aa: CSAPPRTGGNEQYF
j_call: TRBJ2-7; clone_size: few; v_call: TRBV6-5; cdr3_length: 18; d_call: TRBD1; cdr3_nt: TGTGCCAGCAGTTTATCCCTAGGTTCCGAGGGGGCGCGTTACGAGCAGTACTTC; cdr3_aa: CASSLSLGSEGARYEQYF
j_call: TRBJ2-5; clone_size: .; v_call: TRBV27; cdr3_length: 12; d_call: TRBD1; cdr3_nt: TGTGCCGTCCAGGGGGTCGGGGAGACCCAGTACTTC; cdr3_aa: CAVQGVGETQYF
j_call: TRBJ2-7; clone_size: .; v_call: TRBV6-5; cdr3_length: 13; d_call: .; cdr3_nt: TGTGCCAGCAGTTACCGGGTCCGGGACGAGCAGTACTTC; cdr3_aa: CASSYRVRDEQYF
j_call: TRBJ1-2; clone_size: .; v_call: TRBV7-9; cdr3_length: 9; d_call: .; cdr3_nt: TGTGCCAGCAGCTTGTTGGACACCTTC; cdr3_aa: CASSLLDTF
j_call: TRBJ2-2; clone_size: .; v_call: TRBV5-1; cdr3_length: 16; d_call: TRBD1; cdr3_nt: TGCGCCAGCAGCCGTCTGGGACAGATCAACACCGGGGAGCTGTTTTTT; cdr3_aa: CASSRLGQINTGELFF
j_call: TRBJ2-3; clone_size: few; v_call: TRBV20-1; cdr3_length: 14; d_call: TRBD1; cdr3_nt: TGCAGTGCTAGTCGTCAGGGGGCGGGAGATACGCAGTATTTT; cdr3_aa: CSASRQGAGDTQYF
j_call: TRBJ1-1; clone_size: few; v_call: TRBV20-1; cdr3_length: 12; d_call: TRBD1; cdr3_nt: TGCAGTGCTAGGCCGGGACAGGAGAAAGCTTTCTTT; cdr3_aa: CSARPGQEKAFF
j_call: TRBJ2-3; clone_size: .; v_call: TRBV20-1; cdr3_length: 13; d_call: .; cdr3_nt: TGCAGTGCCGACGGGCCCCACACAGATACGCAGTATTTT; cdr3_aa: CSADGPHTDTQYF
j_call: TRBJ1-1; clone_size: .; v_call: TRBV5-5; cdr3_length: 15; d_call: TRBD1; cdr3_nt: TGTGCCAGCAGCTTGGACAGGGGCGTGAACACTGAAGCTTTCTTT; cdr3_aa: CASSLDRGVNTEAFF
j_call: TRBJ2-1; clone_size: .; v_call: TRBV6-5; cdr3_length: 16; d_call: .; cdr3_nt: TGTGCCAGCAGTTACTCGGACTATCGACGGACGGATGAGCAGTTCTTC; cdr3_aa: CASSYSDYRRTDEQFF
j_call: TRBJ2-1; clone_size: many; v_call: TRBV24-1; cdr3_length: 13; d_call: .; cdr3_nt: TGTGCCACCAGTGACCACAGGGAGAAGGTGCAGTTCTTC; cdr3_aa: CATSDHREKVQFF
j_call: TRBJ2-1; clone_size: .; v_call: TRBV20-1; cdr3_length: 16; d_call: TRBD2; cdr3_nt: TGCAGTGCTAGAGTTTGGCTAGCGGGGGGGGTTGATGAGCAGTTCTTC; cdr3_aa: CSARVWLAGGVDEQFF
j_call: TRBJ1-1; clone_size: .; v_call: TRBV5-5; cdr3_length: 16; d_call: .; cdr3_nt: TGTGCCAGCAGCTTACAGGGTAACGGGATGAACACTGAAGCTTTCTTT; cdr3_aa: CASSLQGNGMNTEAFF
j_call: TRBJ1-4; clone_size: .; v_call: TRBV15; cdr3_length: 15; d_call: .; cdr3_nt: TGTGCCACCAGCAGAGATAGATGGCTAAATGAAAAACTGTTTTTT; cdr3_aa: CATSRDRWLNEKLFF
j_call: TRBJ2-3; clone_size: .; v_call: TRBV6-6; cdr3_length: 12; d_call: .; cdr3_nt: TGTGCCAGCAGTTATGGCGGGTCTCAATGGTATTTT; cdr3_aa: CASSYGGSQWYF
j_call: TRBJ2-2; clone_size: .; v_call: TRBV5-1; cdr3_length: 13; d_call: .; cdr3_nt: TGCGCCAGCAGCTTGGGGCAGCACGGGGAGCTGTTTTTT; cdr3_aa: CASSLGQHGELFF
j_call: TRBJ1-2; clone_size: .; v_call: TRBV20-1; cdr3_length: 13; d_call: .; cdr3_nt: TGCAGTGCTAGTGTGGACGTCGGCTATGGCTACACCTTC; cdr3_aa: CSASVDVGYGYTF
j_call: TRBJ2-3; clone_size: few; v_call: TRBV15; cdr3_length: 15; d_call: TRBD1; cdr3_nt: TGTGCCACCAGCCGTCGACAGGGTGGGTCAGATACGCAGTATTTT; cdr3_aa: CATSRRQGGSDTQYF
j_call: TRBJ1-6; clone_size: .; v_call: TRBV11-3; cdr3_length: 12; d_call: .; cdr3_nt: TGTGCCAGCAGCTTTGGCTATTCACCCCTCCACTTT; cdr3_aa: CASSFGYSPLHF
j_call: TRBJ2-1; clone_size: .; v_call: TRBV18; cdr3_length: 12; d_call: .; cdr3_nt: TGTGCCAGCTCACCCGGACGGGATGAGCAGTTCTTC; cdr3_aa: CASSPGRDEQFF
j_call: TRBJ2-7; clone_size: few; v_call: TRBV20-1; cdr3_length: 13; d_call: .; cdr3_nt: TGCAGTGCCCACCACGGACAGAAGCACGAGCAGTACTTC; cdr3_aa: CSAHHGQKHEQYF
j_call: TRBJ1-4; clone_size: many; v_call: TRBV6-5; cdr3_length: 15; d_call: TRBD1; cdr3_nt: TGTGCCAGCAGTTCAACAGGGGCAGGAAATGAAAAACTGTTTTTT; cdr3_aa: CASSSTGAGNEKLFF
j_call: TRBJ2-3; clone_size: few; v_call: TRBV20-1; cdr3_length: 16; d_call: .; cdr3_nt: TGCAGTGCTCACCCCCGGAGTTCTCCCCTCTCAGATACGCAGTATTTT; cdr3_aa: CSAHPRSSPLSDTQYF
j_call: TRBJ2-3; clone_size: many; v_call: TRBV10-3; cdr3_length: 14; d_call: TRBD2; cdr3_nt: TGTGCCATCAGACCAGCGGGGGGCCCAGATACGCAGTATTTT; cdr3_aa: CAIRPAGGPDTQYF
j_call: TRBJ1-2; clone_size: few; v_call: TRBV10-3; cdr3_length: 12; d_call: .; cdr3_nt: TGTGCCATCAGTGACGGTTTCTATGGCTACACCTTC; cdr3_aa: CAISDGFYGYTF
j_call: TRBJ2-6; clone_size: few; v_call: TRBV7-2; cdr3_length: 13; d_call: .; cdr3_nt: TGTGCCTACGATCCCTCTGGGGCCAACGTCCTGACTTTC; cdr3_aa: CAYDPSGANVLTF
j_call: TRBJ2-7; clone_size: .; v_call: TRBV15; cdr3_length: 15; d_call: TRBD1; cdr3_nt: TGTGCCACCAGCAGGACGGGACAGGACATCTACGAGCAGTACTTC; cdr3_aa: CATSRTGQDIYEQYF
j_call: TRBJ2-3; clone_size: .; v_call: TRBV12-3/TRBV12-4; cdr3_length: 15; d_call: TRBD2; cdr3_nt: TGTGCCAGCTCGATGAGCGGGATGGGCACAGATACGCAGTATTTT; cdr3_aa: CASSMSGMGTDTQYF
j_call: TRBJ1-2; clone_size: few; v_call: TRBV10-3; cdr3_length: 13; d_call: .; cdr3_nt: TGTGCCATCAGCTTCTTTGGGGGCCCTGGCTACACCTTC; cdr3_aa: CAISFFGGPGYTF